The 15 T cell receptor beta chains below were found in one sample sequenced in a study of blood T cell repertoires in COVID-19 (dated by TCRdb to the early 2020s). Library method: the immunoSEQ multiplex PCR assay. TCRdb retrieved this table from immuneACCESS and kept in-frame rearrangements only. Not all clones are present; in checked studies, unresolved V genes account for under half, and no reason is known for the remainder. The sample table lists tens of thousands of clones, more than 70% of them with a count of one. Roughly 16% of the sample goes to the ten largest clones. Sequenced: peripheral blood. These receptors were collected from a human donor in a cohort sampled during active COVID-19.

This chain uses TRBV19 with TRBJ2-3; no clear D. V gave up 4 bases and J gave up 6 bases, with 5 bases separating them. CDR1 LNHDA and CDR2 SQIVND come from the germline V gene (reference sequence). CDR3 length equals 11 residues. The CDR3 DNA is TGTGCCAGTAGTACCTATGATACGCAGTATTTT. Translated: CASSTYDTQYF.

The chain links TRBV5-1 to TRBJ1-3; D is possibly TRBD1 (5 bases). There are 14 residues in the CDR3. Germline V gene lookup returns CDR1 SGHRS and CDR2 YFSETQ. Trimming pared 4 bases from V and 4 bases from J, leaving 12 bases between. The CDR3 nucleotides read TGCGCCAGCAGCCCGGGGGAACGGGGAAACACCATATATTTT. Translation: CASSPGERGNTIYF.

A remark on this clone: The sample contains more than one DNA sequence encoding this CDR3. The rearrangement joins TRBV5-1 to TRBJ1-2, with 8 nucleotides matching TRBD1. With V trimmed by 0 bases and J by 2 bases, 0 bases remained unmatched. Germline loops: CDR1 SGHRS, CDR2 YFSETQ. CDR3 length: 14 amino acids. The CDR3 spells CASSLGQGNYGYTF. CDR3 sequence (DNA): TGCGCCAGCAGCTTGGGACAGGGGAACTATGGCTACACCTTC.

This clone appeared a single time. The chain has TRBV19 and TRBJ2-2, with 9 bases identical to TRBD2. There are 17 residues in the CDR3. V was clipped by 4 bases and J by 4 bases; unmatched bases: 10. Germline CDR1 is LNHDA and CDR2 is SQIVND (reference sequence). The CDR3 region has the DNA TGTGCCAGTAGTAAGGTAGCGGGGGTCCTCGGCACCGGGGAGCTGTTTTTT. Translating gives CASSKVAGVLGTGELFF.

The V call is TRBV3-1 (or the pseudogene TRBV3-2), the J call TRBJ2-5; 8 nucleotides align to TRBD1. The CDR3 runs to 16 residues. The trim removed 4 bases at V and 1 base at J, leaving 8 bases unmatched. The germline V gene encodes CDR1 LGHDT and CDR2 YNNKEL (reference sequence). CDR3: CASSLPGQGGQETQYF. As DNA, the CDR3 is TGTGCCAGCAGCCTACCAGGACAGGGTGGCCAAGAGACCCAGTACTTC.

The chain links TRBV25-1 to TRBJ2-5; tentatively, D is TRBD1 (7 bases). Per germline, CDR1 MGHDK and CDR2 SYGVNS. V lost 3 bases, J lost 5 bases, and 13 bases lay in between. The CDR3 is 14 amino acids. The CDR3 here is CASSEEGASETQYF. DNA for the CDR3: TGTGCCAGCAGTGAGGAGGGGGCTTCCGAGACCCAGTACTTC. The entire variable domain, with the rest obtained from reference TRBV25-1 and TRBJ2-5, is as follows: EADIYQTPRYLVIGTGKKITLECSQTMGHDKMYWYQQDPGMELHLIHYSYGVNSTEKGDLSSESTVSRIRTEHFPLTLESARPSHTSQYLCASSEEGASETQYFGPGTRLLVL.

The chain links TRBV3-1 (or the pseudogene TRBV3-2) to TRBJ1-2; 7 nucleotides line up with TRBD1. V shed 5 bases, J shed 6 bases, and the junction held 21 bases outside the gene matches. The germline V gene encodes CDR1 LGHDT and CDR2 YNNKEL (reference sequence). The CDR3 runs 18 residues. CDR3 DNA: TGTGCCAGCAGCTCGCACGGTGTTCGGTCCAGGGGGTTTAATGGCTACACCTTC. Its translation: CASSSHGVRSRGFNGYTF.

The chain is built from TRBV18 and TRBJ1-2; maybe TRBD1 (5 bases). V lost 3 bases to trimming and J lost 2 bases, with 10 bases between them. Germline V lookup: CDR1 KGHSH, CDR2 LQKENI. The CDR3 is 14 amino acids. For the CDR3, the DNA is TGTGCCAGCTCACCCTCGCCAGGGAACTATGGCTACACCTTC. It codes for CASSPSPGNYGYTF.

The chain has TRBV28 and TRBJ1-2, with D possibly TRBD1 on 6 matching bases. Germline V gene lookup returns CDR1 MDHEN and CDR2 SYDVKM. This CDR3 is built from 16 residues. V dropped 4 bases and J dropped 8 bases, with 23 bases sitting between them. In nucleotides, the CDR3 is TGTGCCAGCAGTTCTCACCTTGACGGACAGACAGTCGGCTACACCTTC. It is translated as CASSSHLDGQTVGYTF.

The chain combines TRBV19 with TRBJ1-4, with TRBD1 matching over 7 bases. Trimming removed 7 bases from V and 11 bases from J; junction bases left unmatched: 7. CDR1 and CDR2 (germline): LNHDA, SQIVND (reference sequence). The CDR3 is 12 amino acids. The CDR3 sequence: CASTPTTGKLFF. The CDR3 DNA reads TGTGCCAGTACCCCAACGACAGGGAAACTGTTTTTT.

This clone was picked up one time. The chain links TRBV14 to TRBJ1-2, with a tentative D call TRBD1 (6 bases). This CDR3 region has 17 residues. The germline V gene has CDR1 SGHDN and CDR2 FVKESK. V lost 0 bases, J lost 0 bases, and 14 bases lay in between. The CDR3 is CASSQDLKDRANYGYTF. CDR3 DNA sequence: TGTGCCAGCAGCCAAGATCTCAAGGACAGAGCTAACTATGGCTACACCTTC.

The rearrangement joins TRBV2 to TRBJ2-7, with TRBD2 matching over 10 bases. V lost 4 bases, J lost 5 bases, and 8 bases stayed unmatched. The germline V gene has CDR1 SNHLY and CDR2 FYNNEI. The CDR3 is 15 amino acids. CDR3 region: CASSGQGLAADEQYF. The CDR3 bases are TGTGCCAGCAGTGGGCAAGGACTAGCGGCCGACGAGCAGTACTTC.

The genes are TRBV18 and TRBJ2-7, with a tentative D call TRBD2 (5 bases). V was trimmed by 4 bases and J by 5 bases, leaving 21 bases between them. The CDR3 sequence is 16 residues long. Germline V gives CDR1 KGHSH, CDR2 LQKENI. Here the CDR3 DNA reads TGTGCCAGCTCACGTATCCGGGGTACTTACGGGGACGAGCAGTACTTC. It yields the protein CASSRIRGTYGDEQYF. Full variable domain (missing parts from reference TRBV18 and TRBJ2-7): NAGVMQNPRHLVRRRGQEARLRCSPMKGHSHVYWYRQLPEEGLKFMVYLQKENIIDESGMPKERFSAEFPKEGPSILRIQQVVRGDSAAYFCASSRIRGTYGDEQYFGPGTRLTVT.

The V and J genes are TRBV7-9 and TRBJ1-1, with D tentatively TRBD1 (6 bases). The germline CDR1 and CDR2 sequences are SEHNR and FQNEAQ (reference sequence). The CDR3 spans 14 residues. The V gene lost 1 base and the J gene lost 2 bases, with 8 bases spanning the gap. The CDR3 bases are TGTGCCAGCAGCTTAGGGACAGCTAACACTGAAGCTTTCTTT. Translated: CASSLGTANTEAFF.

CDR3 coding DNA: TGTGCCAGCTCACCAGGAGCTAACTATGGCTACACCTTC. This gives the protein CASSPGANYGYTF. J is TRBJ1-2 and V is TRBV18; D is ambiguous. V lost 2 bases and J lost 0, with 4 bases in between. This CDR3 is built from 13 residues. CDR1 KGHSH and CDR2 LQKENI come from the germline V gene.